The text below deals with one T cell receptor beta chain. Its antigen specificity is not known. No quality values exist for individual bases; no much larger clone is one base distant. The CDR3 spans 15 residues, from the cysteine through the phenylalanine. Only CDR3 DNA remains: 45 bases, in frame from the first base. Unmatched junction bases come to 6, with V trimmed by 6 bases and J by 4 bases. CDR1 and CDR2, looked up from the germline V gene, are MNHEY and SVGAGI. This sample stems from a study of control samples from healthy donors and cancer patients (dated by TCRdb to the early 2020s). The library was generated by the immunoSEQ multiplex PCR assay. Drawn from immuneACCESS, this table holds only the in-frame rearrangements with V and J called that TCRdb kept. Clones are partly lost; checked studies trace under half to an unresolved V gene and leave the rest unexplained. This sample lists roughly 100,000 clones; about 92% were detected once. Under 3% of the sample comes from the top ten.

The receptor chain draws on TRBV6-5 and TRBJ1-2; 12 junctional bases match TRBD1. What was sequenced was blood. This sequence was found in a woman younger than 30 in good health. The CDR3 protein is CASRSGTGGAYGYTF. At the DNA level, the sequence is TGTGCCAGCAGGTCCGGGACAGGGGGCGCCTATGGCTACACCTTC.